Detailed here is one T cell receptor beta chain. Its specificity is unknown. One junction end does not reproduce the germline sequence, and a read error may be involved. RNA was extracted from bulk tissue without any cell sorting. More than 3 cm separated this lung sample from the edge of the tumor. Newly diagnosed lung cancer patients had thoracic surgery in China, August–late 2014, without prior chemotherapy. The CDR3 length is 20 residues. Germline loops: CDR1 MGHRA, CDR2 YSYEKL. The sample originates from a study of tumor and adjacent non-tumor tissue in lung cancer. Study-wide background: The cohort had 12 adenocarcinoma, a couple of squamous cell and 1 small cell patients. Aged 31 to 76 years, patients included 10 men and about five women with stage I to III disease.

Study observations and caveats: In normal lung, the top 100 clones were significantly more dominant than in tumor.

TCRbeta libraries were built with three rounds of nested PCR, modified from ARM-PCR. One entry per CDR3 protein results from TCRdb running MiXCR on the multiplex PCR reads. The sample lists about 86,000 distinct CDR3 sequences, approximately 73% occurring once. The material sequenced was distant non-tumor lung tissue. This sequence was found in a woman between 50 and 59 years old with non-small cell lung cancer. This chain joins TRBV4-1 and TRBJ1-1; D not resolved. The CDR3, as DNA: TGCGCCAGCAGCCAAGATAGGGTGGGCTGCGTCTCCGGCGGGAACGCTGAAGCTTTCTTT. Its protein is CASSQDRVGCVSGGNAEAFF.